The rows below give T cell receptor beta chains drawn from one sample of a study of ipilimumab plus nivolumab after autologous stem cell transplantation. TCRdb's copy holds only in-frame clones and misses some; the assay was immunoSEQ multiplex PCR. The table shows tens of thousands of clones, with 83% occurring only once. The source was PBMCs, collected in a trial of ipilimumab plus nivolumab as post-transplant consolidation. These receptor sequences come from a male donor with diffuse large B-cell lymphoma. CDR3s include the opening cysteine and the closing phenylalanine or tryptophan. Fields, in order: V gene, D gene, J gene, CDR3 length, clone size, CDR3 protein, CDR3 DNA. A D gene is named only where the DNA matches it firmly. Size is stated for part of the rows, as once, few or many counts, or as a class when the clone is expanded.

TRBV6-5	-	TRBJ1-1	13	-	CASSWKGETEAFF	TGTGCCAGCAGTTGGAAGGGAGAGACTGAAGCTTTCTTT
TRBV5-4	-	TRBJ1-6	14	-	CASSLGIYNSPLHF	TGTGCCAGCAGCTTGGGAATCTATAATTCACCCCTCCACTTT
TRBV21-1	-	TRBJ1-5	13	-	CASPLRGFQPQHF	TGTGCCAGCCCCCTCAGAGGGTTTCAGCCCCAGCATTTT
TRBV14	TRBD2	TRBJ2-1	18	-	CASSQDGLAGSSYNEQFF	TGTGCCAGCAGCCAAGATGGGCTAGCGGGGAGCTCCTACAATGAGCAGTTCTTC
TRBV5-1	-	TRBJ1-6	15	few	CASSLNRELNSPLHF	TGCGCCAGCAGCCTGAACAGGGAACTGAATTCACCCCTCCACTTT
TRBV6-5	-	TRBJ1-1	15	-	CASSYRMQGSAEAFF	TGTGCCAGCAGTTACAGGATGCAGGGTTCCGCTGAAGCTTTCTTT
TRBV14	TRBD1	TRBJ2-1	16	-	CASSHHPGQGATEQFF	TGTGCCAGCAGCCACCACCCCGGACAGGGGGCAACAGAGCAGTTCTTC
TRBV19	-	TRBJ2-3	13	few	CASSMTEGDTQYF	TGTGCCAGTAGTATGACCGAAGGCGATACGCAGTATTTT
TRBV7-2	TRBD1	TRBJ2-1	16	-	CASSTLAYRGANEQFF	TGTGCCAGCAGCACCTTGGCATACAGGGGGGCGAATGAGCAGTTCTTC
TRBV29-1	-	TRBJ2-7	11	-	CSVGQRYEQYF	TGCAGCGTTGGACAGAGGTACGAGCAGTACTTC
TRBV6-5	TRBD1	TRBJ2-2	14	-	CASSRGQGVGELFF	TGTGCCAGCAGTCGGGGACAGGGGGTCGGGGAGCTGTTTTTT
TRBV4-2	-	TRBJ1-6	13	-	CASSLDYLSPLHF	TGTGCCAGCAGCTTAGATTACCTTTCACCCCTCCACTTT
TRBV15	-	TRBJ1-2	14	-	CATTGGRANYGYTF	TGTGCTACCACCGGAGGGAGAGCTAACTATGGCTACACCTTC
TRBV5-1	-	TRBJ1-1	15	few	CASSLTDTMNTEAFF	TGCGCCAGCAGCTTAACAGATACTATGAACACTGAAGCTTTCTTT
TRBV19	TRBD2	TRBJ2-7	17	-	CASSIRPSGGVSYEQYF	TGTGCCAGTAGTATTCGCCCAAGCGGGGGCGTTTCCTACGAGCAGTACTTC
TRBV7-2	-	TRBJ2-1	16	few	CASSRGRGYSYNEQFF	TGTGCCAGCAGCCGCGGCAGGGGATACTCCTACAATGAGCAGTTCTTC
TRBV5-1	TRBD1	TRBJ1-1	14	-	CASSLGTGDTEAFF	TGCGCCAGCAGCTTGGGGACAGGGGACACTGAAGCTTTCTTT
TRBV2	TRBD2	TRBJ2-5	15	-	CASSGLAGGGETQYF	TGTGCCAGCAGCGGACTAGCGGGGGGAGGGGAGACCCAGTACTTC
TRBV18	TRBD1	TRBJ1-2	15	-	CASSQDRGKNYGYTF	TGTGCCAGCTCACAGGACAGGGGGAAGAACTATGGCTACACCTTC
TRBV11-1	-	TRBJ1-6	15	few	CASSLNGFSHSPLHF	TGTGCCAGCAGCTTAAACGGGTTTTCCCATTCACCCCTCCACTTT
TRBV19	-	TRBJ1-2	17	-	CASSIWGGLEGSYGYTF	TGTGCCAGTAGTATATGGGGGGGCTTAGAGGGTTCCTATGGCTACACCTTC
TRBV18	-	TRBJ2-2	17	-	CASSPTMSRGDTGELFF	TGTGCCAGCTCACCCACTATGTCCAGGGGCGACACCGGGGAGCTGTTTTTT
TRBV2	-	TRBJ2-3	14	-	CASSEGLSTDTQYF	TGTGCCAGCAGTGAAGGGCTCTCCACAGATACGCAGTATTTT
TRBV6-5	TRBD2	TRBJ2-3	15	-	CASSYVSGGRDTQYF	TGTGCCAGCAGCTATGTTAGCGGGGGAAGAGATACGCAGTATTTT
TRBV13	-	TRBJ2-1	15	-	CASSHMTNRDPEQFF	TGTGCCAGCAGCCACATGACAAACAGGGATCCTGAGCAGTTCTTC
TRBV10-2	TRBD2	TRBJ2-3	16	-	CASSEQRGGNTDTQYF	TGCGCCAGCAGTGAGCAGCGGGGGGGAAACACAGATACGCAGTATTTT